One T cell receptor (beta chain) is described in this entry. This entry is derived from a study of shared clonotypes between healthy human individuals. Study-wide background: The cohort comprised a couple of women and a few men. Their ages spanned 18 to 49 years.

Only Caucasian adults living in Nashville, Tennessee made up the donor group. Genomic DNA for unsorted samples, which was extracted with the QIAamp DNA Blood Mini kit, came from about 90 million PBMCs. Source study methods: From ImmunoSEQ came sequences covering only the junction and carrying no quality scores, so filtering differed. Repertoires were generated with immunoSEQ multiplex PCR, while TCRdb's copy carries only in-frame clones and drops some. D and trimming were read from the DNA, whereas the V and J calls and clone size are those reported in that table. Counted here are about 600,000 clones, about 80% occurring once; the ten biggest clones make up around 12%. The V gene's germline CDR1 is MDHEN and CDR2 SYDVKM. The CDR3 is 15 amino acids. Trimming cost V 6 bases and J 6 bases; bases outside gene matches: 14.

The sequence was obtained from a woman between 35 and 50 years old in good health. Some clones in this sample may be carry-over from other donors' samples. The chain is built from TRBV28 and TRBJ2-7; 7 bases are a match to TRBD2. The material sequenced was PBMCs. DNA for the CDR3: TGTGCCAGCAGCCCCCTAGGCGGGAGAGTCAGCGAGCAGTACTTC. Translating gives CASSPLGGRVSEQYF.